This T cell receptor beta chain was retrieved from a study of early T cells in non-severe SARS-CoV-2 infection. Overall study: It was bulk RNA from unsorted whole blood that was sequenced, and the chains were unpaired.

The germline V and J ends were trimmed by 4 bases and 1 base, with 5 bases remaining between them. The CDR3 covers 13 residues. CDR1 is SEHNR and CDR2 is FQNEAQ in the germline V gene (reference sequence). Study observations and caveats: Anti-spike CD8 responses were favored by VDJdb matching, which missed private and CD4 specificities.

A remark on this clonotype: Its specificity is not known.

Researchers tagged individual cDNA molecules with unique molecular identifiers. MiXCR, run by TCRdb on the 5' RACE reads, gives a single entry per CDR3 protein. The data show about 70,000 distinct CDR3 sequences, roughly 4.7% seen once. The sequence derives from an adult who was a healthcare worker with PCR-confirmed SARS-CoV-2 infection or an uninfected control (not recorded which). The chain combines TRBV7-9 with TRBJ2-4; unclear D gene. Here the sequenced sample was whole blood, taken at baseline. DNA of the CDR3: TGTGCCAGCAGCTGGACGGCCAAAAACATTCAGTACTTC. This gives the protein CASSWTAKNIQYF.